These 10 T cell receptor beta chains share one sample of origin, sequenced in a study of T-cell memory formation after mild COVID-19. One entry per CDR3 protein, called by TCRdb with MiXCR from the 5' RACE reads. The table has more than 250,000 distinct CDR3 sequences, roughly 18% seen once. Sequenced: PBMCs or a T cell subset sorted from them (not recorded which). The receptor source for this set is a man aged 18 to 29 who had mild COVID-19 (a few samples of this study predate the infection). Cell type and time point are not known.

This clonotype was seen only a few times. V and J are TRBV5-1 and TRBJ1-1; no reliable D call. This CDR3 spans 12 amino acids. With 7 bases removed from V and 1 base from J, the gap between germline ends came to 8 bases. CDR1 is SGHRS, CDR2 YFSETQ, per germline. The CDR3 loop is CASVTTNTEAFF. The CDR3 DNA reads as TGCGCCAGCGTCACAACGAACACTGAAGCTTTCTTT.

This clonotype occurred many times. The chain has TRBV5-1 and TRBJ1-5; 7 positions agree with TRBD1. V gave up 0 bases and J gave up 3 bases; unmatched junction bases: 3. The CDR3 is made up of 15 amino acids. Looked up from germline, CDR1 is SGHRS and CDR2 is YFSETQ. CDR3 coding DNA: TGCGCCAGCAGCTTGGGGACAGGCAACAATCAGCCCCAGCATTTT. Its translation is CASSLGTGNNQPQHF.

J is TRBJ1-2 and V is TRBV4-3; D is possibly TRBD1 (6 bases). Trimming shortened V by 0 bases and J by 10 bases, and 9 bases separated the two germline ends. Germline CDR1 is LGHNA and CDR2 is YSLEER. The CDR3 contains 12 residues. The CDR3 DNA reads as TGCGCCAGCAGCCAAGAAGGGGGGGACTACACCTTC. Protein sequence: CASSQEGGDYTF.

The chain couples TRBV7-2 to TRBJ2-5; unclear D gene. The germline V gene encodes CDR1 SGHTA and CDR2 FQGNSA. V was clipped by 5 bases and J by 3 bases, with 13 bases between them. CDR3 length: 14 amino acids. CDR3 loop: CASSQMRDKETQYF. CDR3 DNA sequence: TGTGCCAGCAGCCAGATGCGTGACAAAGAGACCCAGTACTTC.

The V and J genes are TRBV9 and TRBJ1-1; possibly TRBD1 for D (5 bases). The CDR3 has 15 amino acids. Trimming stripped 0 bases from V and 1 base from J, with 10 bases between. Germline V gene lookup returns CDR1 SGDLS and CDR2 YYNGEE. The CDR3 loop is CASSVGGGSNTEAFF. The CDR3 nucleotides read TGTGCCAGCAGCGTAGGGGGCGGCTCGAACACTGAAGCTTTCTTT.

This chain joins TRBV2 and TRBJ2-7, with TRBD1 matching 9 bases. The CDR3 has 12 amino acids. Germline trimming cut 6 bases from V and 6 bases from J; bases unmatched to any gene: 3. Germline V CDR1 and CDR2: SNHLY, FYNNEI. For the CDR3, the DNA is TGTGCCAGCAGAGACAGGGGGTTCGAGCAGTACTTC. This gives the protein CASRDRGFEQYF. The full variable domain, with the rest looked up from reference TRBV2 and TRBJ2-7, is EPEVTQTPSHQVTQMGQEVILRCVPISNHLYFYWYRQILGQKVEFLVSFYNNEISEKSEIFDDQFSVERPDGSNFTLKIRSTKLEDSAMYFCASRDRGFEQYFGPGTRLTVT.

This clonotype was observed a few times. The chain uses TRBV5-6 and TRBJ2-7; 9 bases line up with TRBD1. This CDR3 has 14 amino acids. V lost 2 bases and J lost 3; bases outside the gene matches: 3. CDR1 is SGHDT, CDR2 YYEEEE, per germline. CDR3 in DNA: TGTGCCAGCAGCTTCGGGACAGGGCACTACGAGCAGTACGTC. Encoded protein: CASSFGTGHYEQYV.

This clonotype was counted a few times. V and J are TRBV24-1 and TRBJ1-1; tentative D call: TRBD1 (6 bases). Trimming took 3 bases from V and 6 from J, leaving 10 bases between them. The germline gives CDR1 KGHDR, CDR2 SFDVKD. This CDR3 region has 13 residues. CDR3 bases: TGTGCCACCAGTGATCGGGGGCTATCTGAAGCTTTCTTT. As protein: CATSDRGLSEAFF.

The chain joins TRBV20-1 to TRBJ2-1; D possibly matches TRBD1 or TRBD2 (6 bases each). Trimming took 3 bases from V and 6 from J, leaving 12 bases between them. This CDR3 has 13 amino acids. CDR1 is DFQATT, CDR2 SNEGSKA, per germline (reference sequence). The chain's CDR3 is CSARGGAINEQFF. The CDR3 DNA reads TGCAGTGCTAGGGGGGGCGCAATCAATGAGCAGTTCTTC.

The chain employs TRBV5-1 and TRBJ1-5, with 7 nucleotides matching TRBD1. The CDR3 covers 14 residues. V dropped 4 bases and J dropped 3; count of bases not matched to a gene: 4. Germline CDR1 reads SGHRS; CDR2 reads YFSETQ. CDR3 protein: CASSRTGLNQPQHF. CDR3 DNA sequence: TGCGCCAGCAGCCGGACAGGTCTCAATCAGCCCCAGCATTTT. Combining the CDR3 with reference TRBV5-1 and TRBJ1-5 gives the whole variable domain KAGVTQTPRYLIKTRGQQVTLSCSPISGHRSVSWYQQTPGQGLQFLFEYFSETQRNKGNFPGRFSGRQFSNSRSEMNVSTLELGDSALYLCASSRTGLNQPQHFGDGTRLSIL.